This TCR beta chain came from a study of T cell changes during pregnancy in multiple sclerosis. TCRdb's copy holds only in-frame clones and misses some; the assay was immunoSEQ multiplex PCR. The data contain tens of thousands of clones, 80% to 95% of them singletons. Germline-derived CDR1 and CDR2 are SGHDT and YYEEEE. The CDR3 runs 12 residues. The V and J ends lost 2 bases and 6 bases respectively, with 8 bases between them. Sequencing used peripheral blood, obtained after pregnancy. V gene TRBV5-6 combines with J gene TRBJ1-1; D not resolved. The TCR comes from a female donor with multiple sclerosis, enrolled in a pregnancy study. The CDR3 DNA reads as TGTGCCAGCAGCTTCGGTTTCGCTGAAGCTTTCTTT. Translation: CASSFGFAEAFF.